The present T cell receptor (beta chain) was sequenced within a study of blood T cells in healthy people across ages. Sample-barcoded 5' priming and a J-beta primer mix drove a second PCR of roughly 7 to 11 cycles. MiXCR was run by TCRdb on the 5' RACE reads, yielding one entry per CDR3 protein. The table has some 1.5 million distinct CDR3 sequences, about 28% seen once; the top ten hold less than 9.5%. V lost 5 bases and J lost 8, with 11 bases in between. CDR1 is SGDLS, CDR2 YYNGEE, per germline. This CDR3 is built from 12 residues. The source is a woman aged 25 to 39 in good health. Sequencing used blood. The chain recombines TRBV9 with TRBJ2-1, with D maybe TRBD1 (5 bases). The CDR3, as DNA: TGTGCCAGCAGTCACACAGGTGATGAGCAGTTCTTC. Translating gives CASSHTGDEQFF.